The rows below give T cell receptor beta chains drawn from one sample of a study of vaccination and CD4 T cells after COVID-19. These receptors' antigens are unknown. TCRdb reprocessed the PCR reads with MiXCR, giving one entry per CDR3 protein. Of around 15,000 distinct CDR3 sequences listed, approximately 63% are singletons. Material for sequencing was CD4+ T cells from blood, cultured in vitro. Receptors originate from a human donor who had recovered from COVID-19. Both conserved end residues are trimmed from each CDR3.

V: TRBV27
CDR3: ASTQNWDRVAEQY

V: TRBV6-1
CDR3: AISESTGIQPQH

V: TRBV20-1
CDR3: SAAGDEQF

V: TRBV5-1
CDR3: ASSLGQGRHEQY

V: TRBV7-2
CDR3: ASTLRIGF

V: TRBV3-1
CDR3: ASSYTDTQY

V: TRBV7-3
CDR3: ASSRTGEDGYT

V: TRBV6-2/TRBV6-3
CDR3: ASSPPGQGGTEAF

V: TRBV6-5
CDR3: ASSYSGSTDTQY

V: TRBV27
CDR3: ASRPLQGFAEAF

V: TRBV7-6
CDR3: ASSSQGSGGYT

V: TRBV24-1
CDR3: ATSDTGDAGNTIY

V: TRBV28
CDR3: ASSFQGQQANYGYT

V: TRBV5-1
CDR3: ASSFQGRETQY

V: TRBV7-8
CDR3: ASSFNGGGRQPQH

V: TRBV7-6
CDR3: ASSLVGAQGYT

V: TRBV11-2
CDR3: ASSPRGLAGDIFGELF

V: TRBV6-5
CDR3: ASSYLGAIIPTEAF

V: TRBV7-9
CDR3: ASSLRGISTDTQY

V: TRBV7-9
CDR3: ASSLPAGLITGELF

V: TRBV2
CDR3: ASGTSGSTDTQY

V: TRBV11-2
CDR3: ASSLIRGLMDYGYT

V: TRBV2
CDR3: ASSARSEAF

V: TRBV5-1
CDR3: ASSWGPGTENTEAF

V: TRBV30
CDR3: AWSVRQGYNQPQH

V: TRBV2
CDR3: AAQGRETQY

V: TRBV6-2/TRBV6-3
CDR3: ASSYPLFAGRGYT

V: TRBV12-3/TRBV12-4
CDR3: ASSHRGRNSPLH

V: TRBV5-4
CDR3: ASSSRQGQYEQY

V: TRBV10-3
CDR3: AIAAETNSPLH

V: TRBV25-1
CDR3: ASEFGDDEKLF

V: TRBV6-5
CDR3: ASSYSETYSGNTIY

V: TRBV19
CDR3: ASSIRPSGTGGELF

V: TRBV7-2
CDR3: ASSFIANYGYT

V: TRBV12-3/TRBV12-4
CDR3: ASTIRNRDRLGYT

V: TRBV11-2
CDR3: ASSLEGTGSTF

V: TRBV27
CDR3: ASTPGERGNTEAF

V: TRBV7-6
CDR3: ASSLGRGGLFYEQY

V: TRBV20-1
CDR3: SARGLYNSPLH

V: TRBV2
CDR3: ASSEAQGLGDNSPLH

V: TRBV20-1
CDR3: SARRRGNTGELF

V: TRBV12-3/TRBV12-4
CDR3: ASSPSDRVANYGYT

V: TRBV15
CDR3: ATSRDGVDRRYGYT

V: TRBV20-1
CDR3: SARVMGLNTEAF

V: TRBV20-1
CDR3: SARDRRSSTDTQY

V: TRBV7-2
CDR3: ASREPGAGYT

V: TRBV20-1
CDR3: SARYRSMNTEAF

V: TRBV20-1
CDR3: SARSGTNSNQPQH

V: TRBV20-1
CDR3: SATHKGQAHQPQH

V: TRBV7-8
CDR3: ASSSRGGQVRTEAF